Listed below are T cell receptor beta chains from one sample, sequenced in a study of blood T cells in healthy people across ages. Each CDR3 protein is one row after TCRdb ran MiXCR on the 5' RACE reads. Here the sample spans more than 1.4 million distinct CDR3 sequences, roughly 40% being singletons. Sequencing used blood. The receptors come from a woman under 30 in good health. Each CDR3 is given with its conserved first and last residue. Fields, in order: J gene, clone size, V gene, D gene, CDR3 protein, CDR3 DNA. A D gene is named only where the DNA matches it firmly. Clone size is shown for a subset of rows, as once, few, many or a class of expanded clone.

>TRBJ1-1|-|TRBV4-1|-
CASSPQGRLNTEAFF
TGCGCCAGCAGCCCGCAGGGGCGGCTGAACACTGAAGCTTTCTTT
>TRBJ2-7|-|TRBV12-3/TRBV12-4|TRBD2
CASSATSGSSYNEQYF
TGTGCCAGCAGTGCGACTAGCGGTTCTTCCTACAATGAGCAGTACTTC
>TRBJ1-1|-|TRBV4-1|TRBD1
CASSRTGQASAFF
TGCGCCAGCAGCCGAACGGGACAGGCGTCGGCTTTCTTT
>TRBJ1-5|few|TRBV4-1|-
CASSQDQGSTVRSNQPQHF
TGCGCCAGCAGCCAAGATCAGGGCAGCACCGTAAGAAGCAATCAGCCCCAGCATTTT
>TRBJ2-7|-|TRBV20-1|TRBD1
CSAVTGGTYEQYF
TGCAGTGCGGTTACAGGGGGCACCTACGAGCAGTACTTC
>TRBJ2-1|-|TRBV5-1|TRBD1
CASSPEGQGRRNEQFF
TGCGCCAGCAGCCCAGAAGGACAGGGGCGCCGCAATGAGCAGTTCTTC
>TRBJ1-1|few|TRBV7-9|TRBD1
CASSSGQGVAFF
TGTGCCAGCAGCTCGGGACAGGGTGTAGCTTTCTTT
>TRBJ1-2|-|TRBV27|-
CASSPQGSHGYTF
TGTGCCAGCAGTCCCCAGGGATCCCATGGCTACACCTTC
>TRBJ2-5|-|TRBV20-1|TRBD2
CSAKRTSGDLTQYF
TGCAGTGCAAAACGGACTAGCGGGGACCTGACCCAGTACTTC
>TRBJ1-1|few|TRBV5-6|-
CASSLINTGNTEAFF
TGTGCCAGCAGCTTGATAAACACAGGGAACACTGAAGCTTTCTTT
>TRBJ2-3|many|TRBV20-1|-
CSARPGQVIDTQYF
TGCAGTGCTAGACCGGGACAAGTTATAGATACGCAGTATTTT
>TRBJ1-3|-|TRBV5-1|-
CASSLGWGSSGNTIYF
TGCGCCAGCAGCTTGGGCTGGGGCAGTTCTGGAAACACCATATATTTT
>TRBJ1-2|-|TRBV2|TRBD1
CASSWTGGADGYTF
TGTGCCAGCAGTTGGACAGGGGGCGCAGATGGCTACACCTTC
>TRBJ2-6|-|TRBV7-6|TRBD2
CASSLSGLAGTSGANVLTF
TGTGCCAGCAGCCTATCGGGACTAGCGGGTACCTCTGGGGCCAACGTCCTGACTTTC
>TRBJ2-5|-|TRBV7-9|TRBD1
CASSSQPRGRKETQYF
TGTGCCAGCAGCTCCCAGCCCAGGGGGAGAAAAGAGACCCAGTACTTC
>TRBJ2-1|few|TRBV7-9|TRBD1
CASSPRDRAYNEQFF
TGTGCCAGCAGCCCCCGGGACAGGGCCTACAATGAGCAGTTCTTC
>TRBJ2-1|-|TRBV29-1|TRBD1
CSGRDRGSYNEQFF
TGCAGCGGCCGGGACAGGGGCTCCTACAATGAGCAGTTCTTC
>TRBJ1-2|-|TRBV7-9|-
CASSLSGQTNYGYTF
TGTGCCAGCAGCTTATCGGGGCAGACTAACTATGGCTACACCTTC
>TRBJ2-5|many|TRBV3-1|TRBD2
CASSQRLGASGVETQYF
TGTGCCAGCAGCCAACGGCTAGGGGCTAGCGGGGTCGAGACCCAGTACTTC
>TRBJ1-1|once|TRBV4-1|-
CASSLQPSTEAFF
TGCGCCAGCAGCCTCCAGCCCAGCACTGAAGCTTTCTTT
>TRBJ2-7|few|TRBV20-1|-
CSSAPRRSSYEQYF
TGCAGTTCTGCCCCAAGGAGGAGCTCCTACGAGCAGTACTTC
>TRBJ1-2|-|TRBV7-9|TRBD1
CASSSPSPGQGNYGYTF
TGTGCCAGCAGCTCGCCCTCCCCGGGACAGGGAAACTATGGCTACACCTTC
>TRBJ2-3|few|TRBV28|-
CASRWTVTDTQYF
TGTGCCAGCAGGTGGACAGTAACAGATACGCAGTATTTT
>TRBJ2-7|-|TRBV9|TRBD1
CASSVGQGNPYEQYF
TGTGCCAGCAGCGTGGGACAGGGGAACCCCTACGAGCAGTACTTC
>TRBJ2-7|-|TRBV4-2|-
CASSQTHGPYEQYF
TGTGCCAGCAGCCAGACCCATGGGCCCTACGAGCAGTACTTC
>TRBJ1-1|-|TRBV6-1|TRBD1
CASSEAGLTGGLNTEAFF
TGTGCCAGCAGTGAAGCGGGCCTGACAGGGGGCCTGAACACTGAAGCTTTCTTT
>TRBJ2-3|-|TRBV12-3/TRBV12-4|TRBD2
CASSSRVTSGRGTDTQYF
TGTGCCAGCAGCTCCCGGGTCACTAGCGGGAGGGGCACAGATACGCAGTATTTT
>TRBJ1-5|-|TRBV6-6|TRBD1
CASRTGQGDQPQHF
TGTGCCAGCAGAACGGGACAGGGTGATCAGCCCCAGCATTTT
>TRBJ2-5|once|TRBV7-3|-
CASSLRGTRVGGEQYF
TGTGCCAGCAGCTTAAGAGGAACCCGGGTCGGTGGTGAGCAGTACTTC
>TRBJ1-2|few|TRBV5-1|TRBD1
CASSLAGTEGGYTF
TGCGCCAGCAGCTTGGCCGGGACAGAGGGAGGCTACACCTTC
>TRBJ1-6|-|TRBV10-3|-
CATTEGGGSPLHF
TGTGCCACCACGGAAGGGGGAGGTTCACCCCTCCACTTT
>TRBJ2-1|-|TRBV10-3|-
CAISKEKIAYNGQFF
TGTGCCATCAGCAAGGAAAAGATCGCTTACAATGGGCAGTTCTTC
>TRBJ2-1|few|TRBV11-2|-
CASSPGTAKEGEQFF
TGTGCCAGCAGCCCAGGGACCGCCAAGGAGGGTGAGCAGTTCTTC
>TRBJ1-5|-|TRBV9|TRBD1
CASSVGTGPFQPQHF
TGTGCCAGCAGCGTAGGGACAGGGCCTTTTCAGCCCCAGCATTTT
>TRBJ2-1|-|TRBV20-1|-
CSARETGGHTVEQFF
TGCAGTGCTAGAGAGACAGGCGGGCACACAGTTGAGCAGTTCTTC
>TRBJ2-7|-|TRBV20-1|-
CSPKGYEQYF
TGCAGTCCCAAGGGGTACGAGCAGTACTTC
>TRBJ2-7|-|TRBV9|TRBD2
CASSAGLVWEQYF
TGTGCCAGCAGCGCAGGACTAGTGTGGGAGCAGTACTTC
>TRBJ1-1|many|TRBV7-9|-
CASSPSNTEAFF
TGTGCCAGCAGCCCCAGTAACACTGAAGCTTTCTTT
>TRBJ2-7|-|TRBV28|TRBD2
CASRSSGDPYEQYF
TGTGCCAGCAGGTCTAGCGGGGACCCCTACGAGCAGTACTTC
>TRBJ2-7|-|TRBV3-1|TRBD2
CASSQRAGGPFEQYF
TGTGCCAGCAGCCAAAGAGCGGGGGGGCCATTCGAGCAGTACTTC
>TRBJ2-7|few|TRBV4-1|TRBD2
CASSQRGLADEQYF
TGCGCCAGCAGCCAGAGAGGACTAGCTGACGAGCAGTACTTC
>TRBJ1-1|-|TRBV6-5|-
CASSSLGRGSEAFF
TGTGCCAGCAGTTCCCTCGGGCGGGGCAGTGAAGCTTTCTTT
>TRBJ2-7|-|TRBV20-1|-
CSAKQDYEQYF
TGCAGTGCGAAACAGGACTACGAGCAGTACTTC
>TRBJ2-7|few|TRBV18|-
CASSPRAGPYEQYF
TGTGCCAGCTCACCACGAGCAGGACCTTACGAGCAGTACTTC
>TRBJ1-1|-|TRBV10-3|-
CAISEIRETMNTEAFF
TGTGCCATCAGTGAAATTCGGGAAACCATGAACACTGAAGCTTTCTTT